The T cell receptor (beta chain) described here comes from a study of blood T cell repertoires in COVID-19. Background on the study: The samples span acute and convalescent COVID-19 from the United States, Italy and Spain. T cells, B-cell-depleted T cells, or PBMCs supplied cDNA or gDNA.

During active infection, Seattle patients enrolled and were then monitored through disease. The CDR3 runs 17 residues. Germline values: CDR1 SNHLY, CDR2 FYNNEI. J was trimmed by 3 bases and V by 8 bases; bases with no gene match: 16. In the original processing: Reference gene primer amplification yielded estimated nucleated cell counts. Repertoires were generated with immunoSEQ multiplex PCR, while TCRdb's copy carries only in-frame clones and drops some. V, J and clone size are those of that table, while D and trimming were read from the DNA. The sample consists of 250,000 to 400,000 clones, roughly 88% of them appearing once.

The sequence was obtained from a woman aged 25 to 45 with COVID-19, enrolled during active disease. J is TRBJ2-3 and V is TRBV2, with TRBD2 matching 8 bases. The sequenced material came from peripheral blood. The CDR3 protein is CASSWRGARVRTDTQYF. For the CDR3, the DNA is TGTGCCAGCTCGTGGCGGGGGGCCAGGGTGAGAACAGATACGCAGTATTTT.